This T cell receptor beta chain was retrieved from a study of OX40 agonist ivuxolimab in advanced cancers. Study summary: Ivuxolimab, an antibody acting as an agonist of OX40 (CD134), was used to treat patients. Averaging about 60 years in age, with a range of about 23 to 85, the cohort was approximately 83% male. Study results and limitations: Among some nonresponders, normalized T-cell clonal expansion was also low.

Here immunoSEQ multiplex PCR was the method, and the copy in TCRdb shows in-frame clones only, minus some. The sample has fewer than 45,000 clones, about three quarters seen once; the top ten hold roughly a quarter. Of note for this clone: Its specificity is not known.

The CDR3 loop spans 13 amino acids. V usage is TRBV7-5 and J usage is TRBJ2-1; the table's D call TRBD2 went unverified against the DNA. TRBV7-5 is a recognized pseudogene. The sequencing here drew on CD4+ or CD8+ T cells sorted from blood, taken in a trial of the OX40 agonist ivuxolimab. The TCR was taken from an adult with an advanced solid tumor such as melanoma, head and neck, liver or kidney cancer. The CDR3 coding sequence is TGTGCCAGCAGCTCGGGACTATCCCGTGAGCAGTTCTTC. Protein: CASSSGLSREQFF.